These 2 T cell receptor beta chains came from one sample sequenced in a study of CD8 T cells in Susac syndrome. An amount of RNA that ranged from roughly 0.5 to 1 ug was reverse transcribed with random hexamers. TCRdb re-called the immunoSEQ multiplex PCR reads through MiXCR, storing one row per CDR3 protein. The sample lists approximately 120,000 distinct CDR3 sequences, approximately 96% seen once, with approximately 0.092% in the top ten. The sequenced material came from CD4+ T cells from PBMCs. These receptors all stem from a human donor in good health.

This chain's CDR3 is CASSPLAGGSTDTQYF. The CDR3 bases are TGTGCCAGCTCACCACTAGCGGGAGGCTCCACAGATACGCAGTATTTT. This chain connects TRBV18 to TRBJ2-3, with 10 bases aligning to TRBD2. Unmatched junction bases numbered 3, after V lost 1 base and J lost 2 bases. Germline loops: CDR1 KGHSH, CDR2 LQKENI. This CDR3 region has 16 residues.

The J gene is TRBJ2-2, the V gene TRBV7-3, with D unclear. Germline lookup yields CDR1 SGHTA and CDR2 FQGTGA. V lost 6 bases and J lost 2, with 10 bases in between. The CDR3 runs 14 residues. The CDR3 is CASRRFPNTGELFF. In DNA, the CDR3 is TGTGCCAGCAGGAGATTTCCCAACACCGGGGAGCTGTTTTTT.